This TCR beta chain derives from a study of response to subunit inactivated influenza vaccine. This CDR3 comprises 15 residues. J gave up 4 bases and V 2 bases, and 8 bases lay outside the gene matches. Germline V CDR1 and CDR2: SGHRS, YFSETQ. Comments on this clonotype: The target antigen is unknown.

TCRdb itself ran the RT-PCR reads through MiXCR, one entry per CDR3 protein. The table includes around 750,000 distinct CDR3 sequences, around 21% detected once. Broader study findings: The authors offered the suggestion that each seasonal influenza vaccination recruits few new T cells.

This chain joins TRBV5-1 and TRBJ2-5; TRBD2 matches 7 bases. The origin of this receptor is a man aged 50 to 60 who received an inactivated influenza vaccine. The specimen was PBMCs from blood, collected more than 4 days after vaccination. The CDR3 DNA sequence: TGCGCCAGCAGCTTTGGGGACGGGAGGAGAGAGACCCAGTACTTC. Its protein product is CASSFGDGRRETQYF.